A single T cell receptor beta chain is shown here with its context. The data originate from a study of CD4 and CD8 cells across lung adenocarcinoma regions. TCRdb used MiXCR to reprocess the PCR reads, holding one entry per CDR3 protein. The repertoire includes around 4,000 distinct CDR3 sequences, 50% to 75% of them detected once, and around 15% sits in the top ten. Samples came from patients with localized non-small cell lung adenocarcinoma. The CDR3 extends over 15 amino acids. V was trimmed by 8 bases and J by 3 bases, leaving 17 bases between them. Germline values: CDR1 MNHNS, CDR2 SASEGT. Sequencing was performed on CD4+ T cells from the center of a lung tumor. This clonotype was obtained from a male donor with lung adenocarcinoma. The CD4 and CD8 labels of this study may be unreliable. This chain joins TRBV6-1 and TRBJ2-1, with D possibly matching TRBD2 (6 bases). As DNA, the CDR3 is TGTGCCAGCCTTACCGGGACTCCCATCTACAATGAGCAGTTCTTC. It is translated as CASLTGTPIYNEQFF.